Sequencing of this T cell receptor beta chain was carried out in a study of T cell changes during pregnancy in multiple sclerosis. V lost 3 bases, J lost 2 bases, and 11 bases stayed unmatched. The germline V gene has CDR1 SQVTM and CDR2 ANQGSEA. The length of the CDR3 is 16 residues. The table came from immunoSEQ multiplex PCR; TCRdb's copy has only in-frame clones and leaves some out. Seen here are about 23,000 clones, around 89% observed once, and the top ten hold about 7%. The chain carries TRBV29-1 and TRBJ2-3, with 7 bases that match TRBD2. The sample was CD8+ T cells from peripheral blood mononuclear cells, taken in the first trimester of pregnancy. The TCR was taken from a female donor with multiple sclerosis, enrolled in a pregnancy study. CDR3 in amino acids: CSVEGRERWHTDTQYF. The CDR3 DNA reads TGCAGCGTTGAGGGGCGGGAGCGGTGGCACACAGATACGCAGTATTTT.